This TCR beta chain originates from a study of vaccination effects on CD4 cells after COVID-19. The germline gives CDR1 SGHTA, CDR2 FQGTGA. V gave up 5 bases and J gave up 8 bases; unmatched junction bases: 2. The CDR3 extends over 12 amino acids. Clones were read by immunoSEQ multiplex PCR, and TCRdb kept only the in-frame ones, dropping some. The repertoire holds tens of thousands of clones, with around 75% as singletons. This clone showed up just a few times. The antigen is undetermined. Before any sequencing was done, the ViraFEST assay used viral peptide pools to expand antigen-specific CD4+ T cells. Following culture for around 10 days, CD4+ T cells were isolated. As their vaccination, participants received two doses of either BNT162b2 or mRNA-1273.

The clonotype was recovered from a human donor who received a COVID-19 vaccine. Some clones in this sample may be carry-over from other donors' samples. Specimen: CD4+ T cells from PBMCs cultured with SARS-CoV-2 spike peptides, collected after COVID-19 vaccination. The rearrangement joins TRBV7-3 to TRBJ2-3; 9 bases are shared with TRBD2. CDR3 coding DNA: TGTGCCAGCAGCACACTAGCGGGTACGCAGTATTTT. It translates to CASSTLAGTQYF.